This TCR beta chain emerged from a study of tumor-infiltrating lymphocytes in primary liver carcinoma. Study background: The cohort included men and women aged 30 to 69 years. General study findings and limits: Just about 7-25% of leading clones were found in every one of five regions.

The input was around 500 ng total RNA; TCR beta cDNA was made from it with a constant-region primer. For TCR beta, libraries were produced by three nested multiplex PCR rounds using slightly modified ARM-PCR. A C-beta reverse primer was combined with TRBV1-TRBV30 forward primers in the first two PCR rounds, and each round had approximately 10 cycles. TCRdb ran MiXCR on the multiplex PCR reads and lists one entry per CDR3 protein. The data contain roughly 80,000 distinct CDR3 sequences, 60% to 80% of them singletons. CDR3 size: 12 residues. Germline V CDR1 and CDR2: SQVTM, ANQGSEA. The tissue used was unsorted bulk material of roughly 17-34 mg. RNA and DNA were co-extracted from it with the AllPrep DNA/RNA mini kit. Points on this clonotype: Its specificity is not known. One end of the junction does not line up with germline, which may come from a read error.

The receptor was isolated from an older woman with primary liver carcinoma and hepatitis B virus infection. Sequencing used liver tumor tissue from sampling region 4. Subset described: tumor region T4, right-lateral pole. The genes are TRBV29-1 and TRBJ2-5, with a weak D call TRBD2 (5 bases). The CDR3 bases are TGTAGCGTTGATGTGGTGACAGAGACCCAGTACTTC. This gives the protein CSVDVVTETQYF.